Following are 10 T cell receptor beta chains from one sample sequenced in a study of naive and memory T cell subsets. Both TRBC1 and TRBC2 were covered by a beta constant-region primer of two equimolar oligonucleotides. TCRdb re-derived calls from the UMI-ligation and nested PCR reads in MiXCR, one entry per CDR3 protein. The sample contains tens of thousands of distinct CDR3 sequences, around 13% of which appear only once. Sequenced input: central memory CD4+ T cells from blood. The receptors originated from a human donor in good health.

This clonotype appeared a few times. J is TRBJ1-1 and V is TRBV20-1; 8 bases match TRBD1. In germline, CDR1 is DFQATT, CDR2 SNEGSKA (reference sequence). The CDR3 runs to 14 residues. The DNA of the CDR3 is TGCAGGCCAGTTACGACAGGGGTGAACACTGAAGCTTTCTTT. Translating it yields CRPVTTGVNTEAFF.

This clonotype was picked up many times. The rearrangement joins TRBV15 to TRBJ2-7, with TRBD1 matching 7 bases. The CDR3 is made up of 15 amino acids. Germline V gives CDR1 LNHNV, CDR2 YYDKDF (reference sequence). The V and J ends lost 2 bases and 2 bases, in that order; junction bases with no gene match: 6. In DNA, the CDR3 is TGTGCCACCAGCAGAAACCCCGGGACAGCCTACGAGCAGTACTTC. Translation: CATSRNPGTAYEQYF. Filled out from reference TRBV15 and TRBJ2-7, the complete variable domain reads DAMVIQNPRYQVTQFGKPVTLSCSQTLNHNVMYWYQQKSSQAPKLLFHYYDKDFNNEADTPDNFQSRRPNTSFCFLDIRSPGLGDTAMYLCATSRNPGTAYEQYFGPGTRLTVT.

There are many counts of this clonotype. The chain employs TRBV10-3 and TRBJ2-7; D not certain. CDR1 ENHRY and CDR2 SYGVKD come from the germline V gene. The CDR3 has 12 residues. Deletions cut 2 bases from V and 2 bases from J, with 4 bases between. Written as DNA, the CDR3 is TGTGCCATCAGTGAGGGGACCTACGAGCAGTACTTC. This sequence encodes CAISEGTYEQYF.

This clonotype was seen only once. V and J are TRBV5-1 and TRBJ2-3, with 8 bases identical to TRBD2. CDR1 is SGHRS, CDR2 YFSETQ, per germline. V lost 7 bases and J lost 2; bases outside the gene matches: 6. CDR3 length: 14 residues. The CDR3, as DNA: TGCGCCAGCTCGGGAGGGGAAGTCACAGATACGCAGTATTTT. This translates into CASSGGEVTDTQYF. The full variable domain, its missing parts supplied by reference TRBV5-1 and TRBJ2-3, is KAGVTQTPRYLIKTRGQQVTLSCSPISGHRSVSWYQQTPGQGLQFLFEYFSETQRNKGNFPGRFSGRQFSNSRSEMNVSTLELGDSALYLCASSGGEVTDTQYFGPGTRLTVL.

This clonotype was recorded a few times. The CDR3 bases are TGTGCCATCAGTGTATTACAGGGGGAGTCCGAGCAGTACTTC. Protein product: CAISVLQGESEQYF. The J gene is TRBJ2-7, the V gene TRBV10-3; 8 nucleotides match TRBD1. CDR1 is ENHRY, CDR2 SYGVKD, per germline. V was pared by 4 bases and J by 6 bases, with 8 bases of the junction left unmatched. This CDR3 comprises 14 residues.

This clonotype was counted at least ten times. The chain uses TRBV6-6 and TRBJ2-5, with 7 bases matching TRBD1. CDR1 MNHNY and CDR2 SVGAGI come from the germline V gene (reference sequence). V dropped 4 bases and J dropped 3; count of bases not matched to a gene: 11. The CDR3 has 16 amino acids. The CDR3 loop reads CASSSTRTGEKETQYF. The CDR3 region has the DNA TGTGCCAGCAGTTCAACACGGACAGGAGAAAAAGAGACCCAGTACTTC.

This clonotype was seen a handful of times. This chain connects TRBV29-1 to TRBJ2-3; TRBD2 agrees at 12 bases. With 6 bases clipped from V and 6 bases from J, the junction kept 10 bases outside the gene matches. Germline V gene lookup returns CDR1 SQVTM and CDR2 ANQGSEA. This CDR3 comprises 15 residues. The CDR3 bases are TGCAGCGTCTCTACCACTAGCGGGAGGACCGATACGCAGTATTTT. It encodes CSVSTTSGRTDTQYF.

V is TRBV6-5 and J is TRBJ1-1; possibly TRBD1 for D (5 bases). This CDR3 region has 14 residues. V gave up 4 bases and J gave up 5 bases, with 14 bases separating them. CDR1 and CDR2 from the germline V gene are MNHEY and SVGAGI. CDR3 region: CASSSRRGRTEAFF. CDR3 bases: TGTGCCAGCAGTTCGCGCCGGGGGAGGACTGAAGCTTTCTTT.

The chain recombines TRBV12-3 or TRBV12-4 with TRBJ2-3, with TRBD2 matching 12 bases. The CDR3 is 16 residues long. With 5 bases clipped from V and 5 bases from J, the junction kept 8 bases outside the gene matches. In nucleotides, the CDR3 is TGTGCCAGCAGTGCCAGACTAGCGGGAGCAGTAGATACGCAGTATTTT. Translation gives CASSARLAGAVDTQYF.

This clonotype was counted between two and nine times. This chain's CDR3 is CASSQDFIPGGVGADTQYF. CDR3 coding DNA: TGCGCCAGCAGCCAAGATTTTATTCCCGGCGGGGTGGGGGCAGATACGCAGTATTTT. V and J are TRBV4-1 and TRBJ2-3, with D tentatively TRBD2 (6 bases). V was pared by 0 bases and J by 4 bases, with 23 bases between. There are 19 residues in the CDR3. Germline V gene sequence: CDR1 MGHRA, CDR2 YSYEKL.